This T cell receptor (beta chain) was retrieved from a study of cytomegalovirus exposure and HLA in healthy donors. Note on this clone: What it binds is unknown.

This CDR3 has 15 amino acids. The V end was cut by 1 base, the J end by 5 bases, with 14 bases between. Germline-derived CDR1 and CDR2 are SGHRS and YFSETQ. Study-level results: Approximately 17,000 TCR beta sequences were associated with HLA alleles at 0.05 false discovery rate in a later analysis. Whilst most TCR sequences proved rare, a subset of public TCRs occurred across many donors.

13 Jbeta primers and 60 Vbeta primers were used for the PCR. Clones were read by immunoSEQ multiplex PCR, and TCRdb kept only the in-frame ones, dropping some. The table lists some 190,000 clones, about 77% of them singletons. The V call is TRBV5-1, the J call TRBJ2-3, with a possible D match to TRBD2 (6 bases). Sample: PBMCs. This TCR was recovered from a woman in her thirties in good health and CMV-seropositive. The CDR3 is CASSLRRDLGDTQYF. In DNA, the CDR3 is TGCGCCAGCAGCTTGAGGAGGGATTTAGGAGATACGCAGTATTTT. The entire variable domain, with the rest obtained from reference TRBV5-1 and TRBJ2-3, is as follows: KAGVTQTPRYLIKTRGQQVTLSCSPISGHRSVSWYQQTPGQGLQFLFEYFSETQRNKGNFPGRFSGRQFSNSRSEMNVSTLELGDSALYLCASSLRRDLGDTQYFGPGTRLTVL.